Shown below are 29 T cell receptor beta chains from a single sample sequenced in a study of monozygotic twins with inflammatory bowel disease. TCRdb re-called the 5' RACE reads and shows each CDR3 protein once, DNA omitted. Listed are hundreds of thousands of distinct CDR3 sequences; 2.4% falls within the top ten. The material sequenced was blood. The origin of the receptors is a human donor with ulcerative colitis or Crohn's disease, or a healthy co-twin of an affected twin (not recorded which).

The chain carries TRBV11-2 and TRBJ2-1; the TCRdb D gene call, TRBD1, has no DNA to confirm it. There are 16 residues in the CDR3. Germline V gene data show CDR1 as SGHAT and CDR2 as FQNNGV. The CDR3 sequence: CASSLDLSGGANEQFF.

This chain joins TRBV29-1 and TRBJ1-2; no DNA is available, so the TRBD1 call from TCRdb remains unchecked. In germline, CDR1 is SQVTM, CDR2 ANQGSEA. This CDR3 has 13 residues. The CDR3 sequence is CSVAQGTNYGYTF.

The chain is built from TRBV10-3 and TRBJ2-1. CDR1 and CDR2 (germline): ENHRY, SYGVKD. This CDR3 comprises 13 residues. Here the CDR3 reads CAISESGANEQFF.

The chain is built from TRBV6-2 or TRBV6-3 and TRBJ1-1; with no DNA, the TCRdb D assignment of TRBD1 cannot be verified. Germline CDR1 and CDR2: MNHEY and SVGEGT. The CDR3 sequence is 13 residues long. The CDR3 spells CASSLNRHTEAFF.

V usage is TRBV5-1 and J usage is TRBJ2-1. Germline CDR1 reads SGHRS; CDR2 reads YFSETQ. The CDR3 is 17 amino acids. CDR3 residues: CASSLREIPSSSSEQFF.

The chain couples TRBV20-1 to TRBJ2-1; there is no DNA to check the TCRdb D call of TRBD1. The germline V gene has CDR1 DFQATT and CDR2 SNEGSKA (reference sequence). CDR3 size: 13 residues. CDR3: CSAATGGPREQFF.

The chain carries TRBV12-3 or TRBV12-4 and TRBJ2-7. The CDR3 sequence is 15 residues long. The CDR3 sequence is CASSLASQAGSQQYF.

The chain is built from TRBV4-2 and TRBJ2-1; the TCRdb call, TRBD2, lacks DNA for checking. This CDR3 comprises 17 residues. In germline, CDR1 is LGHNA, CDR2 YNFKEQ. CDR3 protein: CASSQDTSGGSYNEQFF.

The chain uses TRBV9 and TRBJ1-1; lacking DNA, the TRBD1 call made by TCRdb goes unchecked. The germline CDR1 and CDR2 sequences are SGDLS and YYNGEE. This CDR3 has 15 amino acids. CDR3 sequence: CASSRRQGRNTEAFF.

The rearrangement links TRBV5-4 to TRBJ2-5; without DNA, the TCRdb call of TRBD2 cannot be checked. CDR1 is SGHNT, CDR2 YYREEE, per germline (reference sequence). The CDR3 has 17 residues. The chain's CDR3 is CASSLSTSGRAGETQYF.

The chain links TRBV7-2 to TRBJ1-5. Germline V gene data show CDR1 as SGHTA and CDR2 as FQGNSA. The CDR3 covers 14 residues. The CDR3 sequence: CASSLRSGDQPQHF.

The chain joins TRBV7-9 to TRBJ2-7; TCRdb returns TRBD1, unconfirmable since there is no DNA. Germline V CDR1 and CDR2: SEHNR, FQNEAQ (reference sequence). This CDR3 has 15 amino acids. This chain's CDR3 is CASSLAGTLPYEQYF.

The chain employs TRBV7-2 and TRBJ2-1; there is no DNA to check the TCRdb D call of TRBD1. The CDR3 sequence is 16 residues long. The V gene's germline CDR1 is SGHTA and CDR2 FQGNSA. The chain's CDR3 is CASSLLWQPPNNEQFF.

The V and J genes are TRBV7-9 and TRBJ2-1; TCRdb outputs TRBD1, but without DNA this stays unchecked. Germline V gene sequence: CDR1 SEHNR, CDR2 FQNEAQ (reference sequence). CDR3 length equals 16 residues. CDR3 sequence: CASSLSITGNGNEQFF.

V gene TRBV10-3 combines with J gene TRBJ2-3; TCRdb's D call of TRBD1 is untestable without DNA. The CDR3 consists of 14 residues. CDR1 ENHRY and CDR2 SYGVKD come from the germline V gene. Here the CDR3 reads CAITQGYSTDTQYF.

V is TRBV9 and J is TRBJ1-5. The CDR3 has 14 amino acids. CDR1 and CDR2 from the germline V gene are SGDLS and YYNGEE. The CDR3 sequence is CASSVGGSNQPQHF.

The chain joins TRBV3-1 to TRBJ2-7; TCRdb outputs TRBD2, but without DNA this stays unchecked. Germline V gives CDR1 LGHDT, CDR2 YNNKEL (reference sequence). The CDR3 loop spans 13 amino acids. The CDR3 loop is CASSKGGGYAQYF.

The V and J genes are TRBV3-1 and TRBJ2-7. Germline lookup yields CDR1 LGHDT and CDR2 YNNKEL (reference sequence). The CDR3 length is 14 residues. This CDR3 reads CASSQGTLDYEQYF.

The chain is built from TRBV20-1 and TRBJ2-1; TCRdb designates TRBD1, a call that cannot be tested without DNA. CDR1 DFQATT and CDR2 SNEGSKA come from the germline V gene (reference sequence). This CDR3 has 15 residues. The CDR3 sequence is CSAPTGTGFPNEQFF.

The gene calls are TRBV5-1 and TRBJ2-1; TCRdb lists TRBD2, though no DNA is available to test this call. The CDR3 length is 15 residues. The germline V gene has CDR1 SGHRS and CDR2 YFSETQ. The CDR3: CASSISGKIGNEQFF. Together with reference TRBV5-1 and TRBJ2-1, the CDR3 gives the full variable domain: KAGVTQTPRYLIKTRGQQVTLSCSPISGHRSVSWYQQTPGQGLQFLFEYFSETQRNKGNFPGRFSGRQFSNSRSEMNVSTLELGDSALYLCASSISGKIGNEQFFGPGTRLTVL.

This chain connects TRBV28 to TRBJ2-1; TCRdb returns TRBD1, unconfirmable since there is no DNA. CDR3 length: 13 amino acids. CDR1 and CDR2 (germline): MDHEN, SYDVKM. The CDR3: CASKARGFNEQFF.

The rearrangement uses TRBV3-1 and TRBJ1-2; TCRdb's D call, TRBD1, is unchecked because there is no DNA. Germline V gene sequence: CDR1 LGHDT, CDR2 YNNKEL (reference sequence). This CDR3 spans 14 amino acids. This CDR3 is CASSQASGTEGYTF. The full variable domain, completed using reference TRBV3-1 and TRBJ1-2, is DTAVSQTPKYLVTQMGNDKSIKCEQNLGHDTMYWYKQDSKKFLKIMFSYNNKELIINETVPNRFSPKSPDKAHLNLHINSLELGDSAVYFCASSQASGTEGYTFGSGTRLTVV.

This chain connects TRBV7-9 to TRBJ1-6. The CDR3 spans 16 residues. The germline V gene has CDR1 SEHNR and CDR2 FQNEAQ (reference sequence). This chain's CDR3 is CASSLGVISYNSPLHF.

The rearrangement links TRBV7-2 to TRBJ2-1; the TRBD2 assignment by TCRdb is unverifiable without DNA. The CDR3 covers 16 residues. Germline loops: CDR1 SGHTA, CDR2 FQGNSA. This CDR3 reads CASTGGIKGAYNEQFF.

The chain carries TRBV12-3 or TRBV12-4 and TRBJ2-4; the D call of TRBD1 rests on TCRdb alone, since no DNA is present to check it. The CDR3 contains 16 residues. The CDR3 here is CASSSSEQGSMDIQYF.

The V call is TRBV30, the J call TRBJ1-1; TCRdb gives TRBD1 as the D gene, but with no DNA this cannot be confirmed. This CDR3 is built from 13 residues. Germline V gene lookup returns CDR1 GTSNPN and CDR2 SVGIG (reference sequence). CDR3 region: CAWRTDRGSEAFF.

The CDR3 protein is CASSVQGPNEQFF. This chain joins TRBV5-1 and TRBJ2-1; the TCRdb call, TRBD2, lacks DNA for checking. CDR1 and CDR2 (germline): SGHRS, YFSETQ. This CDR3 spans 13 amino acids.

The V call is TRBV3-1, the J call TRBJ2-5; TCRdb's D gene call, TRBD1, goes unchecked for lack of DNA. CDR1 LGHDT and CDR2 YNNKEL come from the germline V gene (reference sequence). This CDR3 has 16 residues. The CDR3 protein is CASSRRQGEGEETQYF.

The chain carries TRBV20-1 and TRBJ2-7. Germline CDR1 reads DFQATT; CDR2 reads SNEGSKA (reference sequence). The CDR3 is made up of 11 amino acids. Here the CDR3 reads CSAGGPYEQYF.